This T cell receptor beta chain appears in the sequencing data of a study of shared clonotypes between healthy human individuals. Trimming took 7 bases from V and 7 from J; bases not matched to a gene: 11. This CDR3 is 15 amino acids long. Germline V CDR1 and CDR2: MNHNS, SASEGT. Method: immunoSEQ multiplex PCR; TCRdb's copy keeps in-frame clones and lacks some. The profile shows some 700,000 clones, 90% of them singletons. This clone has a handful of counts. The receptor comes from a man aged 18 to 35 in good health. Some clones in this sample may be carry-over from other donors' samples. Input material: memory CD8+ T cells from PBMCs. Documented subset: CD45RO+ cells pooled with CCR7-negative TemRA cells. The rearrangement joins TRBV6-1 to TRBJ2-1; the match to TRBD2 covers 9 bases. In DNA form, the CDR3 reads TGTGCCAGCACAGAGGCGGGAGGGCCCCGGAATGAGCAGTTCTTC. Protein product: CASTEAGGPRNEQFF.